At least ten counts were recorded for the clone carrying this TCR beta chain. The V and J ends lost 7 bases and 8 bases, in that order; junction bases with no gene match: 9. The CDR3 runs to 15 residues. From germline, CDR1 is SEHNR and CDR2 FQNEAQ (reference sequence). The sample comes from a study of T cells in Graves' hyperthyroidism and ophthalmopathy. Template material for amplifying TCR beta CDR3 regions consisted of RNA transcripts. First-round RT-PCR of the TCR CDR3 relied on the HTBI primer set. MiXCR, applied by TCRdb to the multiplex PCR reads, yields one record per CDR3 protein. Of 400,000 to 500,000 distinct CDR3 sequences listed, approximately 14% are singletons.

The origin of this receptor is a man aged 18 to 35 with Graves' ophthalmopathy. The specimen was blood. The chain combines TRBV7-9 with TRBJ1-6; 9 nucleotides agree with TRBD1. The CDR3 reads CASNRGQGYDSPLHF. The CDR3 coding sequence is TGTGCCAGCAATCGTGGACAGGGGTATGATTCACCCCTCCACTTT.